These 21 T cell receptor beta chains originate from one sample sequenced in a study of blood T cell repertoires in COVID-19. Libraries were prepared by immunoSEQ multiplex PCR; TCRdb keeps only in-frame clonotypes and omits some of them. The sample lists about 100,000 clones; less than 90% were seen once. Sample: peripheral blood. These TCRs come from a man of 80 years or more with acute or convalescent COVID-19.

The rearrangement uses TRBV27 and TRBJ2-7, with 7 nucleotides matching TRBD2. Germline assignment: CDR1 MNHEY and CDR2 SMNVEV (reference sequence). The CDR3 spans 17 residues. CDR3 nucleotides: TGTGCTACCCCCCCCGCGAAGCTAGCGGAGAGCTCCTACGAGCAGTACTTC. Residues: CATPPAKLAESSYEQYF.

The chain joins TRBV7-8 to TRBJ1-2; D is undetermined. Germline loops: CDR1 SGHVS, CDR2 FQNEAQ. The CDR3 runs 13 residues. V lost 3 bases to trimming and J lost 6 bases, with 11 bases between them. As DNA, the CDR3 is TGTGCCAGCAGCTTTCAGCGGGGTCATGGCTACACCTTC. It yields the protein CASSFQRGHGYTF.

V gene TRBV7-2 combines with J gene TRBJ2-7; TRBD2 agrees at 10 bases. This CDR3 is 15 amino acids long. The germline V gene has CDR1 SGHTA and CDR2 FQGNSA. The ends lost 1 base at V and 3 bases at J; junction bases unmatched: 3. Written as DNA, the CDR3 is TGTGCCAGCAGCTTAGGGGGGACTAGCGACTACGAGCAGTACTTC. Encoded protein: CASSLGGTSDYEQYF.

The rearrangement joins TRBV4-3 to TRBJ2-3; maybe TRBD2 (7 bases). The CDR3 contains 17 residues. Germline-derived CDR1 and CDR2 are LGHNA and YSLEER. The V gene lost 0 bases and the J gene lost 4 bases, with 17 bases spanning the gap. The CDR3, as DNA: TGCGCCAGCAGCCAAGATTGGGGATGGGGGGGCGCAGATACGCAGTATTTT. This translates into CASSQDWGWGGADTQYF.

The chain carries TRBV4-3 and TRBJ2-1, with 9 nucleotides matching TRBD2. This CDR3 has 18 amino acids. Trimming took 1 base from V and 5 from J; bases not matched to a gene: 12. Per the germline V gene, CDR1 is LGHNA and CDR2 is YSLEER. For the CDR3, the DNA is TGCGCCAGCAGCCAAGTTTTAAGAGCGGGAGGTTGGGACAATGAGCAGTTCTTC. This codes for CASSQVLRAGGWDNEQFF.

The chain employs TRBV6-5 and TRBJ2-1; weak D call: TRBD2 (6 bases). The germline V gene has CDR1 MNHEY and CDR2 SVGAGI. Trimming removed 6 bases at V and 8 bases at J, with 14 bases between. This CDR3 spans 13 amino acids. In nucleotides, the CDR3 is TGTGCCAGCAGAAACTCGGGGGTCGATGAGCAGTTCTTC. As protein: CASRNSGVDEQFF.

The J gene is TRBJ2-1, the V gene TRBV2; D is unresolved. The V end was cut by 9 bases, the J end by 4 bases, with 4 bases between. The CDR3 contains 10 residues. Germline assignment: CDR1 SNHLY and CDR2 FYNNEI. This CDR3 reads CASRYNEQFF. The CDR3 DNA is TGTGCCAGTAGATACAATGAGCAGTTCTTC. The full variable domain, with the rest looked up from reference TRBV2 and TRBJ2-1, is EPEVTQTPSHQVTQMGQEVILRCVPISNHLYFYWYRQILGQKVEFLVSFYNNEISEKSEIFDDQFSVERPDGSNFTLKIRSTKLEDSAMYFCASRYNEQFFGPGTRLTVL.

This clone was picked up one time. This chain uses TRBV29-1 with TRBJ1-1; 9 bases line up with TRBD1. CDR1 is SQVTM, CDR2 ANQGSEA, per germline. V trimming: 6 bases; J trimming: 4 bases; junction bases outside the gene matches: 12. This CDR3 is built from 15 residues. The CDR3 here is CSVDKGQGWGTEAFF. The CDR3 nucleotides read TGCAGCGTCGACAAGGGACAGGGTTGGGGCACTGAAGCTTTCTTT.

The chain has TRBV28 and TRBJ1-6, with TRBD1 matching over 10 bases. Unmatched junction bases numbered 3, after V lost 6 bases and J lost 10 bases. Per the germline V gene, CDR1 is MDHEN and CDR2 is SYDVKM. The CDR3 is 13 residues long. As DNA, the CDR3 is TGTGCCAGCAGAGGGACAGGGGCCTCACCCCTCCACTTT. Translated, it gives CASRGTGASPLHF.

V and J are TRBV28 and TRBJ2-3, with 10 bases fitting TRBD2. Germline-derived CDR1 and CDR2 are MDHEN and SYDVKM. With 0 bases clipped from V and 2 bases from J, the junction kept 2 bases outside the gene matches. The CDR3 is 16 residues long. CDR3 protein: CASSLWLAGATDTQYF. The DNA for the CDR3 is TGTGCCAGCAGTTTATGGCTAGCGGGGGCCACAGATACGCAGTATTTT. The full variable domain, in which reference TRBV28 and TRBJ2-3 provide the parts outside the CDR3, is DVKVTQSSRYLVKRTGEKVFLECVQDMDHENMFWYRQDPGLGLRLIYFSYDVKMKEKGDIPEGYSVSREKKERFSLILESASTNQTSMYLCASSLWLAGATDTQYFGPGTRLTVL.

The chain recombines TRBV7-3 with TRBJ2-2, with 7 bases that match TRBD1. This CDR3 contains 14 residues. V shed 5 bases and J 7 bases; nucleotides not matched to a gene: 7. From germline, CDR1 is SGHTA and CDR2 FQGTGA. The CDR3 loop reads CASSPTGFIGELFF. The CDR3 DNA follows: TGTGCCAGCAGCCCGACAGGGTTCATCGGGGAGCTGTTTTTT. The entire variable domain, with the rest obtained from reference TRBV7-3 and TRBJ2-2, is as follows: GAGVSQTPSNKVTEKGKYVELRCDPISGHTALYWYRQSLGQGPEFLIYFQGTGAADDSGLPNDRFFAVRPEGSVSTLKIQRTERGDSAVYLCASSPTGFIGELFFGEGSRLTVL.

The CDR3 DNA is TGTGCCAGCAGCTTGGGACTAGCGGGCTACAATGAGCAGTTCTTC. Residues: CASSLGLAGYNEQFF. The V gene is TRBV5-8, the J gene TRBJ2-1; TRBD2 agrees at 10 bases. The CDR3 is 15 residues long. CDR1 SGHTS and CDR2 YDEGEE come from the germline V gene. J gave up 3 bases and V 0 bases, and 0 bases lay outside the gene matches.

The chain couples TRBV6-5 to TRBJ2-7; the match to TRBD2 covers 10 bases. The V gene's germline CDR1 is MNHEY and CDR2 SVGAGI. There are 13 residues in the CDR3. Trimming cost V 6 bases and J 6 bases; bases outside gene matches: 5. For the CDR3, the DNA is TGTGCCAGCAGATCGAGCGGGAGGGGCGAGCAGTACTTC. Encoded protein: CASRSSGRGEQYF.

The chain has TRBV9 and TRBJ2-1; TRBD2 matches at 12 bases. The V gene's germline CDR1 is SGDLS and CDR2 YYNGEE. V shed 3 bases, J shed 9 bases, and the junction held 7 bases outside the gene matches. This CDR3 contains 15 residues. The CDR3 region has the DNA TGTGCCAGCAGCGGCAGACTAGCGGGAGTACGTGAGCAGTTCTTC. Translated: CASSGRLAGVREQFF.

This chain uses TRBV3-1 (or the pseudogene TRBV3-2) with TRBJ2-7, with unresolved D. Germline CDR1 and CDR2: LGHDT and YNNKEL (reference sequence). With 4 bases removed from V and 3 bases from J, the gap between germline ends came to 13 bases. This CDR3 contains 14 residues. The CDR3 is CASSPRLQHYEQYF. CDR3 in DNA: TGTGCCAGCAGCCCCAGACTGCAACACTACGAGCAGTACTTC.

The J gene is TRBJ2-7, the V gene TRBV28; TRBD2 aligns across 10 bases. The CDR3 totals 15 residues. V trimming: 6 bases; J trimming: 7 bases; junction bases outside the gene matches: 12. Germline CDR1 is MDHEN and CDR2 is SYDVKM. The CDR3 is CASSSRGLAVPEQYF. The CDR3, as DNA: TGTGCCAGCAGCAGCCGTGGACTAGCGGTACCGGAGCAGTACTTC.

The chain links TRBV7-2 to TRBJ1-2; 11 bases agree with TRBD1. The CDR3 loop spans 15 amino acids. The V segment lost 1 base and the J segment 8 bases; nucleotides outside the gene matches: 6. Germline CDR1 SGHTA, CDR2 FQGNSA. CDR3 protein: CASSLGGQGAYGYTF. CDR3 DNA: TGTGCCAGCAGCTTAGGAGGACAGGGGGCGTACGGCTACACCTTC.

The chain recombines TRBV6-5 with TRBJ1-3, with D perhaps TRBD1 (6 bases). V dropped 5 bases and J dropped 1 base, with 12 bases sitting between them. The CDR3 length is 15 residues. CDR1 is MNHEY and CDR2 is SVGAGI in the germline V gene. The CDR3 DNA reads TGTGCCAGCAGTCGCGGACAGCTATCTGGAAACACCATATATTTT. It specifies CASSRGQLSGNTIYF.

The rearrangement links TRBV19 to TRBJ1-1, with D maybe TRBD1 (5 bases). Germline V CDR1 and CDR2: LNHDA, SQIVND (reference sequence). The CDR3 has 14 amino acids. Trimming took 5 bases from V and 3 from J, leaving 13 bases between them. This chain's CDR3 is CASSASDIHTEAFF. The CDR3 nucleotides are TGTGCCAGTAGTGCCTCGGACATTCACACTGAAGCTTTCTTT.

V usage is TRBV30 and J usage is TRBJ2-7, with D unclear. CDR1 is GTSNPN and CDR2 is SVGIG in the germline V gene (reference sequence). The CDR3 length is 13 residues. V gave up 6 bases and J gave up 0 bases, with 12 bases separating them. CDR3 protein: CACHSLFSYEQYF. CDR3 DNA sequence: TGTGCCTGTCACAGCCTCTTCTCCTACGAGCAGTACTTC.

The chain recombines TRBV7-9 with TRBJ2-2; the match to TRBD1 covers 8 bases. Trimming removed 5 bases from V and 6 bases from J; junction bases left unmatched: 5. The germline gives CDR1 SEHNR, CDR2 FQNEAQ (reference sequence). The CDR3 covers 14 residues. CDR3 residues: CASSARTGPGELFF. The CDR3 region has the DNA TGTGCCAGCAGCGCCCGGACAGGGCCCGGGGAGCTGTTTTTT. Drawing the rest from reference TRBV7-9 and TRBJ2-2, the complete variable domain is DTGVSQNPRHKITKRGQNVTFRCDPISEHNRLYWYRQTLGQGPEFLTYFQNEAQLEKSRLLSDRFSAERPKGSFSTLEIQRTEQGDSAMYLCASSARTGPGELFFGEGSRLTVL.